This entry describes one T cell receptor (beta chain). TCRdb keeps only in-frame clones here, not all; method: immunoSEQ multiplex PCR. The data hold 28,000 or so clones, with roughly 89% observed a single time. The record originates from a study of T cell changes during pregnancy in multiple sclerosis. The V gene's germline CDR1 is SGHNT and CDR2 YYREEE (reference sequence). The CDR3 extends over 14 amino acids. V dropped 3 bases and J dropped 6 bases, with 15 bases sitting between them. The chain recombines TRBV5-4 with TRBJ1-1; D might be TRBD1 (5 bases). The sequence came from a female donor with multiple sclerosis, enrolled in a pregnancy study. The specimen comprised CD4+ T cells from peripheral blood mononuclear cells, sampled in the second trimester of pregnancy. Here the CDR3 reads CASSSTGHGPEAFF. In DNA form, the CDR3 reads TGTGCCAGCAGCTCAACCGGACACGGCCCTGAAGCTTTCTTT.